The present entry profiles one T cell receptor beta chain with its context. The antigen it binds to is not known. Per-base quality was not reported, and no clone a single base away is much larger than it. Receptor libraries were prepared by the immunoSEQ multiplex PCR assay. Per the source publication's procedure: A statistical classification framework was built for diagnosing cytomegalovirus status from the catalog of TCR beta chain sequences. The table comes from immuneACCESS by way of TCRdb, which keeps in-frame sequences with V and J called. Part of the clones is missing from these tables; in studies checked, under half for an unresolved V gene and the rest for unknown reasons. The DNA was the basis for D and trimming; V, J and clone size are from that table. The sample contains about 160,000 clones, 96% of them found a single time. The leading ten clones occupy around 0.9% of the sample. These data come from a study of cytomegalovirus exposure and HLA in healthy donors (dated by TCRdb to about 2017). In the study overall: The 666 repertoires of the first cohort and the roughly 110 validation repertoires were produced on the same platform, according to a later analysis. The study was designed to test whether signatures of past pathogen exposure could be identified by cataloging public T cell receptors. A separate validation cohort of 100 to 150 different subjects was used in addition to the 666-subject first cohort. The study combined high-throughput TCR immunosequencing, statistical association of individual TCRs with disease status, and machine learning to predict cytomegalovirus infection status.

CDR1 and CDR2 are drawn from the germline V gene: SNHLY, FYNNEI. Measured from the cysteine to the phenylalanine, the CDR3 is 16 residues long. The retained sequence is limited to the CDR3, 48 bases, with the frame set at the first base. The junction carries 14 bases between V and J, which are trimmed by 2 bases and 3 bases respectively. Study-wide conclusions, independent of this receptor: Three of the identified cytomegalovirus-associated TCR beta chains were confirmed in vitro to be specific for cytomegalovirus antigens. In a later analysis, TCRs clustered in the first cohort were found to also tend to co-occur in the 120 or so validation repertoires, with about 94% of cluster scores above 0. A later analysis had no HLA typing for the validation cohort, so co-occurrence there was scored across all 110 or so repertoires. According to the authors, the approach could potentially be generalized to other disease states and immunological phenotypes. The study listed 164 TCR beta chains as associated with cytomegalovirus. Across donors, most TCR sequences were observed very rarely, whereas some public TCRs were present in many individuals. The classifier was reported to diagnose cytomegalovirus status with high specificity and sensitivity in both the original cohort and the validation cohort.

The donors were included in the validation cohort of approximately 130 subjects, a group kept apart from the roughly 670-subject first cohort. This receptor was taken from a woman aged 18-29 years in good health and CMV-seronegative. The sequencing input was PBMCs. The rearrangement joined TRBV2 to TRBJ2-4; tentative D gene TRBD2, with 6 bases matching. Here the CDR3 is given as CASSEPQGGSKNIQYF. The DNA reads as follows: TGTGCCAGCAGTGAACCCCAGGGAGGTAGCAAAAACATTCAGTACTTC.